Presented here are 24 T cell receptor beta chains from one specimen sequenced in a study of blood T cells in healthy people across ages (dated by TCRdb to 2014 to 2015). Library construction relied on 5' RACE. Sequencing took place on an Illumina HiSeq 2500. The second PCR ran for about 7 to 11 cycles and used a J-beta primer mix along with a sample-barcoded 5' primer. Clones were called with MiXCR by TCRdb after fastp trimmed the public reads at Q25, and only in-frame beta chains were retained. All rows with the same CDR3 protein become a single entry with the most common DNA and genes. The sample table records more than 750,000 distinct CDR3 sequences; approximately 32% of these occur just once. The leading ten clones occupy roughly 10% of the sample. The data were also submitted as part of a second study, on T cells of mothers and their children.

The sequencing sample was made of blood. The receptors shown here come from a middle-aged woman in good health.

The V gene is TRBV12-3 or TRBV12-4, the J gene TRBJ1-5; TRBD1 matches at 9 bases. This CDR3 is 16 amino acids long. V lost 6 bases and J lost 3; bases outside the gene matches: 9. The CDR3 region has the DNA TGTGCCAGCAGCCGTCCGGGACAGGGCCCCAATCAGCCCCAGCATTTT. As protein: CASSRPGQGPNQPQHF.

On this clonotype: Possible read error: a much larger clone is one base away. The gene calls are TRBV6-1 and TRBJ2-7; D may match TRBD1 or TRBD2 (5 bases each). CDR3 length equals 14 residues. In germline, CDR1 is MNHNS, CDR2 SASEGT. Trimming cost V 1 base and J 5 bases, with 12 bases left between them. The DNA of the CDR3 is TGTGCCAGCAGTGAAGGGGGGTGGTCCCACGAGCAGTACTTC. Amino acids: CASSEGGWSHEQYF.

This clonotype has more than one count but fewer than ten. The chain has TRBV15 and TRBJ2-3; D is unresolved. The CDR3 runs to 14 residues. Germline CDR1 and CDR2: LNHNV and YYDKDF (reference sequence). With 1 base removed from V and 2 bases from J, the gap between germline ends came to 7 bases. The CDR3 protein is CATSRVADTDTQYF. The DNA of the CDR3 is TGTGCCACCAGCAGAGTTGCAGACACAGATACGCAGTATTTT. The variable domain in full, with the rest retrieved from reference TRBV15 and TRBJ2-3, is DAMVIQNPRYQVTQFGKPVTLSCSQTLNHNVMYWYQQKSSQAPKLLFHYYDKDFNNEADTPDNFQSRRPNTSFCFLDIRSPGLGDTAMYLCATSRVADTDTQYFGPGTRLTVL.

The chain has TRBV28 and TRBJ2-1; the match to TRBD2 covers 8 bases. V was pared by 7 bases and J by 6 bases, with 8 bases of the junction left unmatched. This CDR3 has 14 residues. The V gene's germline CDR1 is MDHEN and CDR2 SYDVKM. The CDR3 sequence: CASTRGGSINEQFF. CDR3 in DNA: TGTGCCAGCACCCGGGGGGGTTCGATCAATGAGCAGTTCTTC.

This clonotype was found many times. The gene calls are TRBV4-1 and TRBJ2-5, with a possible D match to TRBD2 (6 bases). V lost 1 base to trimming and J lost 5 bases, with 8 bases between them. Germline CDR1 MGHRA, CDR2 YSYEKL. CDR3 length: 13 amino acids. The CDR3: CASSQGGAETQYF. DNA of the CDR3: TGCGCCAGCAGCCAAGGCGGGGCCGAGACCCAGTACTTC.

V usage is TRBV28 and J usage is TRBJ1-2; D not certain. Germline V gene sequence: CDR1 MDHEN, CDR2 SYDVKM. This CDR3 contains 16 residues. V lost 4 bases, J lost 2 bases, and 17 bases lay in between. CDR3 loop: CASSSLIELVNYGYTF. For the CDR3, the DNA is TGTGCCAGCAGTTCCCTAATCGAACTCGTCAACTATGGCTACACCTTC.

At least ten counts were recorded for this clonotype. J is TRBJ1-2 and V is TRBV7-2, with D unclear. Per germline, CDR1 SGHTA and CDR2 FQGNSA. The CDR3 spans 13 residues. The V end was cut by 0 bases, the J end by 8 bases, with 10 bases between. The CDR3 DNA is TGTGCCAGCAGCTTAGCTTTCGGAACAGGCTACACCTTC. This sequence encodes CASSLAFGTGYTF.

The chain combines TRBV12-3 or TRBV12-4 with TRBJ2-4; perhaps TRBD2 as D (5 bases). The DNA end lines up better with TRBJ2-7; the J call may be wrong. This CDR3 contains 13 residues. In nucleotides, the CDR3 is TGTGCCAGCCGGAGGTGGGGATCCTACGAGCAGTACTTC. This translates into CASRRWGSYEQYF.

This rearrangement joins TRBV7-2 to TRBJ2-7, with 7 bases matching TRBD2. From germline, CDR1 is SGHTA and CDR2 FQGNSA. The CDR3 sequence is 16 residues long. V was clipped by 1 base and J by 0 bases; unmatched bases: 6. CDR3 nucleotides: TGTGCCAGCAGCTTAGAGAGCGGGGTTTCCTCCTACGAGCAGTACTTC. Protein: CASSLESGVSSYEQYF.

This clonotype has a handful of counts. This chain links TRBV5-6 with TRBJ2-1; 9 positions match TRBD1. The V and J ends lost 0 bases and 7 bases, in that order; junction bases with no gene match: 2. CDR3 length equals 14 residues. CDR1 is SGHDT, CDR2 YYEEEE, per germline. CDR3 in DNA: TGTGCCAGCAGCTTGGACAGGGGGCTTAATGAGCAGTTCTTC. This gives the protein CASSLDRGLNEQFF. Full variable domain (rest looked up from reference TRBV5-6 and TRBJ2-1): DAGVTQSPTHLIKTRGQQVTLRCSPKSGHDTVSWYQQALGQGPQFIFQYYEEEERQRGNFPDRFSGHQFPNYSSELNVNALLLGDSALYLCASSLDRGLNEQFFGPGTRLTVL.

This clonotype was counted a few times. The chain joins TRBV12-3 or TRBV12-4 to TRBJ1-1; D is possibly TRBD1 (6 bases). The V end lost 8 bases, the J end lost 4 bases, and 14 bases lay between the germline ends. The CDR3 loop spans 13 amino acids. In nucleotides, the CDR3 is TGTGCCAGCCTACAGGGTATGGGCACTGAAGCTTTCTTT. Translated, it gives CASLQGMGTEAFF.

This clonotype was observed at least ten times. V is TRBV7-9 and J is TRBJ2-1; TRBD2 agrees at 8 bases. CDR3 length: 16 residues. V shed 1 base and J 4 bases; nucleotides not matched to a gene: 6. Germline V gene sequence: CDR1 SEHNR, CDR2 FQNEAQ (reference sequence). CDR3 in amino acids: CASSLVRRGGYNEQFF. For the CDR3, the DNA is TGTGCCAGCAGCTTAGTCAGACGGGGGGGGTACAATGAGCAGTTCTTC.

The V call is TRBV7-3, the J call TRBJ1-1, with 11 bases fitting TRBD1. V was pared by 2 bases and J by 3 bases, with 8 bases of the junction left unmatched. Germline V lookup: CDR1 SGHTA, CDR2 FQGTGA. The CDR3 spans 17 residues. The CDR3 is CASSLSGTGGFDTEAFF. Here the CDR3 DNA reads TGTGCCAGCAGCTTATCGGGGACAGGGGGGTTCGACACTGAAGCTTTCTTT.

The J gene is TRBJ2-6, the V gene TRBV5-5; either TRBD1 or TRBD2 may fit D (5 bases each). The CDR3 is 18 residues long. Germline V gives CDR1 SGHKS, CDR2 YYEKEE (reference sequence). Trimming pared 4 bases from V and 0 bases from J, leaving 17 bases between. The CDR3 DNA sequence: TGTGCCAGCAGCACTAGGGACCGCGAGTACTCTGGGGCCAACGTCCTGACTTTC. Its protein is CASSTRDREYSGANVLTF.

This clonotype was observed a single time. The genes are TRBV4-2 and TRBJ2-5, with TRBD1 matching over 8 bases. Germline CDR1 LGHNA, CDR2 YNFKEQ. With V trimmed by 5 bases and J by 1 base, 9 bases remained unmatched. CDR3 length equals 16 residues. This chain's CDR3 is CASSSVLDRAQETQYF. The CDR3 DNA reads TGTGCCAGCAGCTCCGTGCTGGACAGGGCCCAAGAGACCCAGTACTTC.

The chain links TRBV7-2 to TRBJ1-5; possible D gene TRBD1, 5 bases. Germline-derived CDR1 and CDR2 are SGHTA and FQGNSA. Trimming stripped 4 bases from V and 3 bases from J, with 10 bases between. The CDR3 is 14 residues long. The CDR3 DNA reads as TGTGCCAGCAGCTGGGGACGGAACAATCAGCCCCAGCATTTT. Amino acids: CASSWGRNNQPQHF.

This chain connects TRBV3-1 to TRBJ1-1, with TRBD1 matching over 9 bases. The V segment lost 0 bases and the J segment 7 bases; nucleotides outside the gene matches: 6. Germline loops: CDR1 LGHDT, CDR2 YNNKEL (reference sequence). The CDR3 is 15 residues long. CDR3 coding DNA: TGTGCCAGCAGCCAAGATGATAGGACAGGGGTTGAAGCTTTCTTT. It yields the protein CASSQDDRTGVEAFF.

This clonotype has only a few counts. The junction and the germline gene differ at one end; a read error may be behind it. The genes are TRBV9 and TRBJ2-3; D unresolved. The CDR3 has 14 residues. Germline V CDR1 and CDR2: SGDLS, YYNGEE. The CDR3 spells CTSSVELLSDTQYF. DNA for the CDR3: TGTACCAGCAGCGTAGAACTACTCTCAGATACGCAGTATTTT.

This clonotype was picked up a small number of times. The chain joins TRBV14 to TRBJ2-5, with TRBD2 matching 11 bases. CDR1 is SGHDN and CDR2 is FVKESK in the germline V gene. The J segment lost 0 bases and the V segment lost 0 bases, leaving 6 bases of the junction unmatched. The CDR3 is made up of 18 amino acids. The CDR3 bases are TGTGCCAGCAGCCAAGATGAACTAGCGGGGGCCTACCAAGAGACCCAGTACTTC. This encodes CASSQDELAGAYQETQYF.

This clonotype was recorded once. A much larger clone differs from this one at a single base, so this may be a read error. As the CDR3 is not closed by the conserved phenylalanine or tryptophan, this likely results from a read error. This chain uses TRBV29-1 with TRBJ1-1; 7 bases match TRBD1. The trim removed 8 bases at V and 1 base at J, leaving 4 bases unmatched. The germline V gene encodes CDR1 SQVTM and CDR2 ANQGSEA. There are 12 residues in the CDR3. Here the CDR3 reads CSLGQPNTEAFL. The CDR3 DNA is TGCAGCTTGGGACAGCCGAACACTGAAGCTTTCTTG.

This clonotype was found many times. The chain uses TRBV5-1 and TRBJ1-4; D not resolved. The CDR3 is 15 residues long. V lost 0 bases, J lost 5 bases, and 11 bases lay in between. Germline V gene sequence: CDR1 SGHRS, CDR2 YFSETQ. As DNA, the CDR3 is TGCGCCAGCAGCTTGGGATCCAGCTCCAATGAAAAACTGTTTTTT. It specifies CASSLGSSSNEKLFF.

This sequence joins TRBV24-1 and TRBJ1-1; D remains unclear. Germline V gives CDR1 KGHDR, CDR2 SFDVKD. CDR3 length: 12 amino acids. V lost 3 bases, J lost 4 bases, and 5 bases lay in between. The CDR3 loop is CATSDTGTEAFF. In DNA, the CDR3 is TGTGCCACCAGTGATACGGGCACTGAAGCTTTCTTT.

This chain uses TRBV20-1 with TRBJ1-4; no clear D. This CDR3 region has 11 residues. From germline, CDR1 is DFQATT and CDR2 SNEGSKA (reference sequence). Trimming left V 2 bases short and J 6 bases short, with 4 bases between. This CDR3 reads CSARRDEKLFF. The CDR3 DNA reads TGCAGTGCTAGACGCGATGAAAAACTGTTTTTT.

This clonotype was detected only a few times. The rearrangement uses TRBV5-1 and TRBJ2-3; D gene ambiguous. V was trimmed by 0 bases and J by 0 bases, leaving 11 bases between them. CDR1 and CDR2 (germline): SGHRS, YFSETQ. The CDR3 consists of 16 residues. The CDR3 DNA follows: TGCGCCAGCAGCTTGGACAGACTGGCCAGCACAGATACGCAGTATTTT. Protein product: CASSLDRLASTDTQYF. The full variable domain, rest sourced from reference TRBV5-1 and TRBJ2-3, is KAGVTQTPRYLIKTRGQQVTLSCSPISGHRSVSWYQQTPGQGLQFLFEYFSETQRNKGNFPGRFSGRQFSNSRSEMNVSTLELGDSALYLCASSLDRLASTDTQYFGPGTRLTVL.